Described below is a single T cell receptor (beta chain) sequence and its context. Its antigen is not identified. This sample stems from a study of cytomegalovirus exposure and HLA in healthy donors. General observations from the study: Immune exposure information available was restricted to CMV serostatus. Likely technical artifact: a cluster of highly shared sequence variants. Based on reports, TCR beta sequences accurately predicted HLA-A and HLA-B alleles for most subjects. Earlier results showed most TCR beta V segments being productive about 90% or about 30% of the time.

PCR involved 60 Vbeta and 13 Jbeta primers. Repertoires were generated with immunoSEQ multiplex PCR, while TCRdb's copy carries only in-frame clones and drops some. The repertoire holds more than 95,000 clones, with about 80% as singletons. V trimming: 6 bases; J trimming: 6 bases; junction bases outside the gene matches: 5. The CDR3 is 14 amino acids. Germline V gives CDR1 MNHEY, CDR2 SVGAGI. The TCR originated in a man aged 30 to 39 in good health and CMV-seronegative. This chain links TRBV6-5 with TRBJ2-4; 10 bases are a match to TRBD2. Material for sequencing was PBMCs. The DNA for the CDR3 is TGTGCCAGCAGACCAAGACTAGCGGGAAACATTCAGTACTTC. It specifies CASRPRLAGNIQYF.